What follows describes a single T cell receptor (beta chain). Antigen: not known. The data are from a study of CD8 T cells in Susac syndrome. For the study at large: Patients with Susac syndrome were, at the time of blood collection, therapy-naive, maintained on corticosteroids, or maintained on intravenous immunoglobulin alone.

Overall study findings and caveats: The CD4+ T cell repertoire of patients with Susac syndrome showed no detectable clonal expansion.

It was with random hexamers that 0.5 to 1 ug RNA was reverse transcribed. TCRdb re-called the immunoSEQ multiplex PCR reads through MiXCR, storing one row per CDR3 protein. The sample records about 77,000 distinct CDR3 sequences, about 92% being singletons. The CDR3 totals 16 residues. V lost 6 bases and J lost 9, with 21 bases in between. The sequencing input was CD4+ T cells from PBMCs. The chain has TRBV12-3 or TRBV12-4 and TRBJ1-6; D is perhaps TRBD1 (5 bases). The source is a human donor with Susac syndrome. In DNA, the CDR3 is TGTGCCAGCAGCCCCCAGGGAGGTAGCAGCAGTTCACCCCTCCACTTT. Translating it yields CASSPQGGSSSSPLHF.